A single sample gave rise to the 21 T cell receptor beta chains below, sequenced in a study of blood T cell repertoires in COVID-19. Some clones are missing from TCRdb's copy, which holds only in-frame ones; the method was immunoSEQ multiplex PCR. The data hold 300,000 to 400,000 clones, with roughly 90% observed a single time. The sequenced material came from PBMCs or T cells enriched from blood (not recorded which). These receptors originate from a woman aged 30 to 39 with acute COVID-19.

Written as DNA, the CDR3 is TGTGCCAGCAGCTCAGACAGGGAAGTTAGCCAGCCCCAGCATTTT. The encoded protein is CASSSDREVSQPQHF. This rearrangement joins TRBV7-9 to TRBJ1-5; TRBD1 matches at 7 bases. CDR3 size: 15 residues. CDR1 and CDR2 (germline): SEHNR, FQNEAQ (reference sequence). Trimming took 4 bases from V and 7 from J; bases not matched to a gene: 10.

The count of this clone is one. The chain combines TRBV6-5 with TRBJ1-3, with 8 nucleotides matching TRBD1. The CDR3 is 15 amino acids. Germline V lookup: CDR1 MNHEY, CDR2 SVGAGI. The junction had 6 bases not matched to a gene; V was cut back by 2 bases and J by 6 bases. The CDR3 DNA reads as TGTGCCAGCAGTTACGTCGGACAGGGTGTAAACACCATATATTTT. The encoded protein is CASSYVGQGVNTIYF.

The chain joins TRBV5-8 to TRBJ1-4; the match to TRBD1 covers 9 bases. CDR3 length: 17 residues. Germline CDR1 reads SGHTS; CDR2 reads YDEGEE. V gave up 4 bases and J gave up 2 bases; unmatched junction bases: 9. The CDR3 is CASSKGQGSITNEKLFF. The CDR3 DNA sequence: TGTGCCAGCAGCAAAGGACAGGGGTCCATCACTAATGAAAAACTGTTTTTT. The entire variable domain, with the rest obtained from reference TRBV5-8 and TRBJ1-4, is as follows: EAGVTQSPTHLIKTRGQQATLRCSPISGHTSVYWYQQALGLGLQFLLWYDEGEERNRGNFPPRFSGRQFPNYSSELNVNALELEDSALYLCASSKGQGSITNEKLFFGSGTQLSVL.

The CDR3 DNA reads TGTGCCAGCAGTGCCGACAGGGCCCAACTGGGCCACGAGCAGTACTTC. Protein product: CASSADRAQLGHEQYF. The J gene is TRBJ2-7, the V gene TRBV2; 7 bases map to TRBD1. The germline gives CDR1 SNHLY, CDR2 FYNNEI. This CDR3 contains 16 residues. The junction had 14 bases not matched to a gene; V was cut back by 4 bases and J by 5 bases.

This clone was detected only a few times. DNA of the CDR3: TGTGCCAGCAGCGCCGGGACAGGGGTCTGGGGTGGCTACACCTTC. Its protein is CASSAGTGVWGGYTF. The chain links TRBV9 to TRBJ1-2; TRBD1 matches at 10 bases. Per the germline V gene, CDR1 is SGDLS and CDR2 is YYNGEE. The CDR3 runs 15 residues. V gave up 3 bases and J gave up 7 bases; unmatched junction bases: 9.

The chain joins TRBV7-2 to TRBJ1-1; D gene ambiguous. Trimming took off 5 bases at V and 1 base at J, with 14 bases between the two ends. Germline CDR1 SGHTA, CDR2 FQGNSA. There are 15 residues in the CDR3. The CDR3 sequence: CASSGMGRRNTEAFF. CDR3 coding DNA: TGTGCCAGCAGCGGTATGGGGAGGAGGAACACTGAAGCTTTCTTT.

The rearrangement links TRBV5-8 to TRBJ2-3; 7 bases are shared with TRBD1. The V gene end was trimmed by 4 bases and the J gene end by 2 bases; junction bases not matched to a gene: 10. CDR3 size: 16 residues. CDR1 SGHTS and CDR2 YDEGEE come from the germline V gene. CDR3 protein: CASSQGQRYYTDTQYF. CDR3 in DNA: TGTGCCAGCAGCCAGGGACAGCGATACTACACAGATACGCAGTATTTT.

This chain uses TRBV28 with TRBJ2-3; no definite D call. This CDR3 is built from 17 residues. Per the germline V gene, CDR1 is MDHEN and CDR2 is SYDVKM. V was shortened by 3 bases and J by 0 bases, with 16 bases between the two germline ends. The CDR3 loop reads CASSLDERRPSTDTQYF. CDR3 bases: TGTGCCAGCAGTTTGGATGAAAGGCGGCCCAGCACAGATACGCAGTATTTT.

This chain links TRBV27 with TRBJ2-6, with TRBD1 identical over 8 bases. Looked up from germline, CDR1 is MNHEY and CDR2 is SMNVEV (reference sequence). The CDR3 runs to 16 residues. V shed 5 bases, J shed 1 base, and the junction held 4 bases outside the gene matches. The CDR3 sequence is CASSMRTGSGANVLTF. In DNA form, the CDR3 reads TGTGCCAGCAGTATGCGGACAGGGTCTGGGGCCAACGTCCTGACTTTC.

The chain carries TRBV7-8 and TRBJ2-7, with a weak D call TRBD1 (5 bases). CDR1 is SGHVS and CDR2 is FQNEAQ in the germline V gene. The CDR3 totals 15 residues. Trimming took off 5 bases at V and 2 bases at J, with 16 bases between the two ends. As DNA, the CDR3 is TGTGCCAGCAGCCCCTCAGGGATACAGACCTACGAGCAGTACTTC. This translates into CASSPSGIQTYEQYF. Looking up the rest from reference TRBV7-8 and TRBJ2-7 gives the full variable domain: GAGVSQSPRYKVAKRGQDVALRCDPISGHVSLFWYQQALGQGPEFLTYFQNEAQLDKSGLPSDRFFAERPEGSVSTLKIQRTQQEDSAVYLCASSPSGIQTYEQYFGPGTRLTVT.

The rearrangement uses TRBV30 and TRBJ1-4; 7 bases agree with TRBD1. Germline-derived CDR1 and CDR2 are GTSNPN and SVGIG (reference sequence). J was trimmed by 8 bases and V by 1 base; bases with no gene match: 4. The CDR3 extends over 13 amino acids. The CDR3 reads CAWSASGGEKLFF. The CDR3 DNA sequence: TGTGCCTGGAGTGCCTCAGGGGGGGAAAAACTGTTTTTT.

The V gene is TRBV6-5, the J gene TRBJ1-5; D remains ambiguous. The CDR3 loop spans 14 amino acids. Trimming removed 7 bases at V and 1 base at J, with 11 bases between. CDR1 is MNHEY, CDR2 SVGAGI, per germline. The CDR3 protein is CASIESGSNQPQHF. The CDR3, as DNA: TGTGCCAGCATAGAGTCGGGAAGCAATCAGCCCCAGCATTTT.

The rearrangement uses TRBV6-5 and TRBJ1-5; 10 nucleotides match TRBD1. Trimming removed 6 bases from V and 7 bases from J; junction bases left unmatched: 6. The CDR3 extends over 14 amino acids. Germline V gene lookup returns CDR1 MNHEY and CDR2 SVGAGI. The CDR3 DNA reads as TGTGCCAGCAGGACAGGGGGCGAAGGACAGCCCCAGCATTTT. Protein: CASRTGGEGQPQHF.

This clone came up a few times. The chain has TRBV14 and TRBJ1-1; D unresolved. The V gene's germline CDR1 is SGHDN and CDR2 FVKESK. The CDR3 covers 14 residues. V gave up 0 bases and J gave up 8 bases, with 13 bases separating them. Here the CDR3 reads CASSQEKYSPEAFF. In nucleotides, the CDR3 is TGTGCCAGCAGCCAAGAGAAGTACTCACCCGAAGCTTTCTTT.

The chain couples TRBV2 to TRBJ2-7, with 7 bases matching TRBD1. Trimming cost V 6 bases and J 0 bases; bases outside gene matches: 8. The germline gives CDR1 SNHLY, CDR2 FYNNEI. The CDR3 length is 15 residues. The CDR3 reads CASSPPGQSSYEQYF. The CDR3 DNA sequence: TGTGCCAGCAGCCCCCCGGGACAGAGCTCCTACGAGCAGTACTTC.

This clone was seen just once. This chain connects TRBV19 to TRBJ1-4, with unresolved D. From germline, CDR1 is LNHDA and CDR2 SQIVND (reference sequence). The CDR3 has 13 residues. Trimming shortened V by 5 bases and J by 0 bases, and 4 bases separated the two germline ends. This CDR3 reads CASSSTTNEKLFF. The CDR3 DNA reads TGTGCCAGTAGTTCCACAACTAATGAAAAACTGTTTTTT.

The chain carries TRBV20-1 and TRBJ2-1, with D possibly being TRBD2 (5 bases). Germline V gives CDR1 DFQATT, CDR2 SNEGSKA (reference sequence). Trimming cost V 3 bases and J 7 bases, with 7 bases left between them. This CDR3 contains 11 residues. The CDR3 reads CSARTNNEQFF. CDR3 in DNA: TGCAGTGCTAGGACTAATAATGAGCAGTTCTTC.

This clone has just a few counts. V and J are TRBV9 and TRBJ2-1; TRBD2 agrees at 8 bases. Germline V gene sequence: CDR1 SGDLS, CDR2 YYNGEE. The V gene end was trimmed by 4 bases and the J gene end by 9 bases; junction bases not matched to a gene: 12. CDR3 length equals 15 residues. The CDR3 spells CASSPLFGGAGEQFF. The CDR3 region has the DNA TGTGCCAGCAGCCCCCTGTTCGGGGGGGCCGGTGAGCAGTTCTTC.

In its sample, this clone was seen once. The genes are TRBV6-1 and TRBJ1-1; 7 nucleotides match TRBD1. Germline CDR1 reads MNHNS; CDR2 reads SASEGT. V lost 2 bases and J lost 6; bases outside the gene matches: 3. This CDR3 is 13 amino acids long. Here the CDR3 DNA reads TGTGCCAGCAGTGAAACAGGGGTCTCTGAAGCTTTCTTT. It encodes CASSETGVSEAFF.

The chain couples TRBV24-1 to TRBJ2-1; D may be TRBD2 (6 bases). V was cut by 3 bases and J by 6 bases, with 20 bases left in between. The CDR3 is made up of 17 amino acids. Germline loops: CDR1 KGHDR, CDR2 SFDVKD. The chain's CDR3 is CATSDPGGGGALNEQFF. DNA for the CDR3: TGTGCCACCAGTGATCCAGGCGGCGGAGGGGCCCTCAATGAGCAGTTCTTC.

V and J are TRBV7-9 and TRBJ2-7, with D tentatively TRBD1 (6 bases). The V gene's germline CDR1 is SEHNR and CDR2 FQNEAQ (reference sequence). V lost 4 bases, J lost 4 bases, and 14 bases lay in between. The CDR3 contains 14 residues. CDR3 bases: TGTGCCAGCAGCTACGGGCAGGGGAAATACGAGCAGTACTTC. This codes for CASSYGQGKYEQYF.